A selection of T cell receptor beta chains follows, all from one sample in a study of blood T cell repertoires in COVID-19. TCRdb keeps only in-frame clones here, not all; method: immunoSEQ multiplex PCR. The sample yields a few hundred thousand clones, around nine tenths seen once. The sample taken for sequencing was peripheral blood. The source is a woman aged 30 to 39 with COVID-19, enrolled during active disease. The CDR3 runs from the conserved cysteine through the conserved F or W.

CDR3aa,v_gene,j_gene
CASSENQHRGQSNSPLHF,TRBV10-1,TRBJ1-6
CASSLVFGRGSVSNQPQHF,TRBV5-8,TRBJ1-5
CATSRDWGGGSHYGYTF,TRBV15,TRBJ1-2
CASSLAGTNNYGYTF,TRBV7-8,TRBJ1-2
CASKFGEEETQYF,TRBV27,TRBJ2-5
CASSPLSGTGGTDTQYF,TRBV13,TRBJ2-3
CATQEERNQPQHF,TRBV10-2,TRBJ1-5
CAIIPRGFYEQYF,TRBV10-3,TRBJ2-7
CASSPLNYKYGYTF,TRBV3-1/TRBV3-2,TRBJ1-2
CASSTATIPLHF,TRBV19,TRBJ1-6